This T cell receptor beta chain originates from a study of blood T cell repertoires in COVID-19. Original processing methods: By means of reference gene primer amplification, nucleated cell counts were estimated. Sequencing was performed with immunoSEQ multiplex PCR; in TCRdb, only in-frame clones are kept and a portion is missing. The DNA was the basis for D and trimming; V, J and clone size are from that table. The table shows hundreds of thousands of clones, with around nine tenths occurring only once. The germline gives CDR1 SGDLS, CDR2 YYNGEE. Trimming left V 0 bases short and J 5 bases short, with 8 bases between. The CDR3 contains 14 residues.

The chain carries TRBV9 and TRBJ2-2; D is unclear. The material sequenced was PBMCs or T cells enriched from blood (not recorded which). This receptor was identified in a woman aged 60 to 75 in a cohort exposed to, infected with or recovered from COVID-19 (not recorded which). This CDR3 reads CASSVELGTGELFF. CDR3 DNA sequence: TGTGCCAGCAGCGTAGAACTCGGTACCGGGGAGCTGTTTTTT.